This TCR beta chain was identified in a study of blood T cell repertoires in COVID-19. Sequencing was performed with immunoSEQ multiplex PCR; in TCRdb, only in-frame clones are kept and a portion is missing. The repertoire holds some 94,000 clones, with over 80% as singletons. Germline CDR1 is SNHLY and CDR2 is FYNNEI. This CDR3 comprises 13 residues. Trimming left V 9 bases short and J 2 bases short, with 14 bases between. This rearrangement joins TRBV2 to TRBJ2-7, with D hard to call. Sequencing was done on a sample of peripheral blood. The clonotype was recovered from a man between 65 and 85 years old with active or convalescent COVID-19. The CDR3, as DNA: TGTGCCAGTCAAGGTTCAGGTACCTACGAGCAGTACTTC. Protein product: CASQGSGTYEQYF.